What follows are 26 T cell receptor beta chains derived from one specimen sequenced in a study of blood T cells in healthy people across ages. A J-beta primer mix and a sample-barcoded 5' primer were used in a second PCR of about 6 to 12 cycles. TCRdb recomputed calls from the 5' RACE reads with MiXCR, one row per CDR3 protein. Of 850,000 to 1,000,000 distinct CDR3 sequences in the sample, roughly 47% were seen once. Sequenced: blood. The receptors originated from a woman aged 60 to 75 in good health.

This rearrangement joins TRBV28 to TRBJ1-5; perhaps TRBD1 as D (6 bases). CDR3 length: 15 amino acids. The V end lost 6 bases, the J end lost 2 bases, and 14 bases lay between the germline ends. CDR1 and CDR2 (germline): MDHEN, SYDVKM. CDR3 bases: TGTGCCAGCAGCCCAAAGGACAGACGCAATCAGCCCCAGCATTTT. Translating it yields CASSPKDRRNQPQHF. Combining the CDR3 with reference TRBV28 and TRBJ1-5 gives the whole variable domain DVKVTQSSRYLVKRTGEKVFLECVQDMDHENMFWYRQDPGLGLRLIYFSYDVKMKEKGDIPEGYSVSREKKERFSLILESASTNQTSMYLCASSPKDRRNQPQHFGDGTRLSIL.

The sample holds a few counts of this clonotype. The V gene is TRBV10-3, the J gene TRBJ2-7; the D gene is possibly TRBD1 (5 bases). The germline V gene has CDR1 ENHRY and CDR2 SYGVKD. Trimming took off 11 bases at V and 3 bases at J, with 8 bases between the two ends. CDR3 length equals 10 residues. DNA for the CDR3: TGTGCCGCAGGGAACTACGAGCAGTACTTC. Translated: CAAGNYEQYF.

This chain connects TRBV12-3 or TRBV12-4 to TRBJ1-1, with 8 bases aligning to TRBD1. The CDR3 loop spans 15 amino acids. Germline trimming cut 6 bases from V and 4 bases from J; bases unmatched to any gene: 10. CDR3 bases: TGTGCCAGCAGCCGTGACGACAGGGGAGGCACTGAAGCTTTCTTT. Translated, it gives CASSRDDRGGTEAFF.

CDR3 protein: CASSGIHRTDRLDEQYF. DNA of the CDR3: TGTGCCAGCAGTGGGATTCATCGGACAGACAGATTGGACGAGCAGTACTTC. This chain links TRBV2 with TRBJ2-7; tentative D call: TRBD1 (6 bases). The length of the CDR3 is 17 residues. Deletions cut 4 bases from V and 5 bases from J, with 24 bases between. The germline V gene has CDR1 SNHLY and CDR2 FYNNEI.

The chain recombines TRBV7-9 with TRBJ2-5; 7 bases align to TRBD1. J was trimmed by 3 bases and V by 3 bases; bases with no gene match: 10. Germline V gene sequence: CDR1 SEHNR, CDR2 FQNEAQ (reference sequence). The CDR3 runs 16 residues. The CDR3 is CASSFGQASPKETQYF. For the CDR3, the DNA is TGTGCCAGCAGCTTCGGACAGGCGAGTCCTAAAGAGACCCAGTACTTC.

This chain connects TRBV10-3 to TRBJ1-2; D possibly corresponds to TRBD1 (5 bases). Germline V gives CDR1 ENHRY, CDR2 SYGVKD. Trimming took 6 bases from V and 5 from J, leaving 10 bases between them. CDR3 length equals 12 residues. The CDR3 DNA sequence: TGTGCCATCAGGCCCGGGGGTTATGGCTACACCTTC. It yields the protein CAIRPGGYGYTF.

V gene TRBV19 combines with J gene TRBJ2-3; D assignment may be TRBD1 or TRBD2 (5 bases each). The CDR3 consists of 11 residues. V lost 8 bases, J lost 8 bases, and 11 bases lay in between. Germline V gene lookup returns CDR1 LNHDA and CDR2 SQIVND (reference sequence). The CDR3 nucleotides are TGTGCCAGTGGGGGTGGGAGTACGCAGTATTTT. This sequence encodes CASGGGSTQYF.

This chain links TRBV20-1 with TRBJ2-5; D may be TRBD2 (6 bases). The J call is uncertain, as TRBJ2-7 better fits the DNA end. The CDR3 is 13 residues long. Germline V gene data show CDR1 as DFQATT and CDR2 as SNEGSKA (reference sequence). CDR3 nucleotide sequence: TGCAGTGCTGCCCGGGACTCTTGGAACGAGCAGTACTTC. Amino acids: CSAARDSWNEQYF.

The rearrangement uses TRBV20-1 and TRBJ2-6; maybe TRBD1 (6 bases). The V end was cut by 1 base, the J end by 0 bases, with 10 bases between. Germline V CDR1 and CDR2: DFQATT, SNEGSKA (reference sequence). The length of the CDR3 is 16 residues. CDR3 coding DNA: TGCAGTGCTAGAGGAGGGGGTGACTCTGGGGCCAACGTCCTGACTTTC. Protein product: CSARGGGDSGANVLTF.

The V gene is TRBV14, the J gene TRBJ2-3, with unresolved D. The CDR3 is made up of 15 amino acids. V was cut by 3 bases and J by 2 bases, with 12 bases left in between. Germline V lookup: CDR1 SGHDN, CDR2 FVKESK. This CDR3 is CASSHDQTYTDTQYF. Here the CDR3 DNA reads TGTGCCAGCAGCCACGACCAGACTTACACAGATACGCAGTATTTT.

This clonotype has a handful of counts. The chain employs TRBV29-1 and TRBJ2-7, with D maybe TRBD2 (6 bases). The CDR3 spans 12 residues. The germline V and J ends were trimmed by 4 bases and 5 bases, with 12 bases remaining between them. CDR1 and CDR2 from the germline V gene are SQVTM and ANQGSEA. The CDR3 DNA is TGCAGCGTTGGGGCAGGGAGGAACGAGCAGTACTTC. This translates into CSVGAGRNEQYF.

In DNA, the CDR3 is TGCAGTGCTAGACCGGACGACACAGATACGCAGTATTTT. This codes for CSARPDDTDTQYF. The chain couples TRBV20-1 to TRBJ2-3, with D unresolved. V lost 2 bases and J 2 bases, leaving 8 bases between the germline ends. The CDR3 is 13 amino acids. Germline CDR1 is DFQATT and CDR2 is SNEGSKA (reference sequence).

This clonotype was picked up a small number of times. CDR3 region: CASIPTDWDQETQYF. In DNA form, the CDR3 reads TGTGCCAGCATACCTACCGACTGGGACCAAGAGACCCAGTACTTC. This sequence joins TRBV2 and TRBJ2-5; D gene unclear. From germline, CDR1 is SNHLY and CDR2 FYNNEI. The V gene lost 7 bases and the J gene lost 0 bases, with 15 bases spanning the gap. The CDR3 is made up of 15 amino acids.

The CDR3 DNA follows: TGTGCCAGCAGACCAGCCCGTTTCGGAAGGAAGCCTTACAATGAGCAGTTCTTC. Its translation: CASRPARFGRKPYNEQFF. The rearrangement links TRBV6-2 or TRBV6-3 to TRBJ2-1, with no clear D. This CDR3 has 18 amino acids. V lost 6 bases to trimming and J lost 4 bases, with 25 bases between them. Per germline, CDR1 MNHEY and CDR2 SVGEGT.

J is TRBJ2-7 and V is TRBV20-1; D might be TRBD2 (6 bases). TRBJ2-5 matches the DNA end more closely, so the J call is doubtful. Germline CDR1 DFQATT, CDR2 SNEGSKA (reference sequence). This CDR3 contains 14 residues. The chain's CDR3 is CSARAGGAGETQYF. CDR3 coding DNA: TGCAGTGCTAGAGCCGGGGGAGCGGGAGAGACCCAGTACTTC.

V is TRBV4-3 and J is TRBJ2-1, with TRBD2 as a possible D gene (6 bases). Germline V gives CDR1 LGHNA, CDR2 YSLEER. V was clipped by 3 bases and J by 5 bases, with 23 bases between them. The CDR3 is made up of 18 amino acids. The CDR3: CASSQPPAGTGGNNEQFF. Written as DNA, the CDR3 is TGCGCCAGCAGCCAGCCCCCCGCCGGGACTGGCGGGAACAATGAGCAGTTCTTC.

V usage is TRBV10-1 and J usage is TRBJ2-1; D might be TRBD2 (6 bases). The CDR3 contains 15 residues. CDR1 and CDR2 (germline): WNHNN, SYGVQD (reference sequence). Trimming pared 6 bases from V and 1 base from J, leaving 13 bases between. CDR3 protein: CASSAPGLSYNEQFF. As DNA, the CDR3 is TGCGCCAGCAGCGCACCGGGACTGTCCTACAATGAGCAGTTCTTC.

This chain uses TRBV6-5 with TRBJ2-2; no firm D call. The V gene's germline CDR1 is MNHEY and CDR2 SVGAGI. The V gene lost 10 bases and the J gene lost 5 bases, with 17 bases spanning the gap. This CDR3 comprises 14 residues. The CDR3 DNA reads as TGTGCCACCTTACTTGGAGTGGGAACCGGGGAGCTGTTTTTT. It yields the protein CATLLGVGTGELFF.

The J gene is TRBJ1-6, the V gene TRBV18; 7 bases fit TRBD1. CDR1 is KGHSH, CDR2 LQKENI, per germline. J lost 7 bases, V lost 2 bases, and 8 bases had no gene match. CDR3 length: 16 residues. This CDR3 is CASSPGHGTENSPLHF. The CDR3 DNA reads TGTGCCAGCTCACCAGGGCACGGGACAGAAAATTCACCCCTCCACTTT.

This clonotype was picked up a small number of times. V gene TRBV25-1 combines with J gene TRBJ2-3, with 11 bases matching TRBD1. The CDR3 loop spans 16 amino acids. Germline lookup yields CDR1 MGHDK and CDR2 SYGVNS. With 3 bases clipped from V and 5 bases from J, the junction kept 7 bases outside the gene matches. CDR3 amino acids: CASSEGQGVWGDTQYF. The DNA of the CDR3 is TGTGCCAGCAGTGAGGGACAGGGGGTTTGGGGAGATACGCAGTATTTT.

This clonotype was seen ten or more times. This chain links TRBV6-1 with TRBJ2-3; tentatively, D is TRBD1 or TRBD2 (5 bases each). The CDR3 totals 14 residues. The V end was cut by 1 base, the J end by 3 bases, with 8 bases between. The V gene's germline CDR1 is MNHNS and CDR2 SASEGT. CDR3 in DNA: TGTGCCAGCAGTGAAGGAGGGGAGACAGATACGCAGTATTTT. It encodes CASSEGGETDTQYF.

This chain connects TRBV5-1 to TRBJ2-2; 9 bases match TRBD1. Per the germline V gene, CDR1 is SGHRS and CDR2 is YFSETQ. The CDR3 runs 16 residues. The V segment lost 3 bases and the J segment 4 bases; nucleotides outside the gene matches: 7. The CDR3: CASSSDRGTVTGELFF. CDR3 nucleotides: TGCGCCAGCAGCTCGGACAGGGGAACGGTCACCGGGGAGCTGTTTTTT.

This clonotype appeared a few times. The chain employs TRBV7-2 and TRBJ2-7; D assignment may be TRBD1 or TRBD2 (5 bases each). V was cut by 8 bases and J by 3 bases, with 14 bases left in between. Germline CDR1 SGHTA, CDR2 FQGNSA. The length of the CDR3 is 13 residues. CDR3 loop: CASGSGTSYEQYF. CDR3 nucleotides: TGTGCCAGCGGCTCCGGGACCAGCTACGAGCAGTACTTC.

The table lists this clonotype with a few counts. The chain couples TRBV20-1 to TRBJ2-7; 10 bases agree with TRBD2. This CDR3 contains 13 residues. J gave up 5 bases and V 3 bases, and 4 bases lay outside the gene matches. CDR1 is DFQATT and CDR2 is SNEGSKA in the germline V gene (reference sequence). This CDR3 is CSASLAGVHEQYF. CDR3 DNA sequence: TGCAGTGCTAGCCTAGCGGGAGTCCACGAGCAGTACTTC.

The V and J genes are TRBV6-6 and TRBJ2-3; D is unresolved. This CDR3 is 15 amino acids long. Trimming removed 2 bases at V and 3 bases at J, with 12 bases between. Germline CDR1 reads MNHNY; CDR2 reads SVGAGI (reference sequence). CDR3 amino acids: CASSYTPQLTDTQYF. In nucleotides, the CDR3 is TGTGCCAGCAGTTACACCCCTCAGTTGACAGATACGCAGTATTTT.

This rearrangement joins TRBV27 to TRBJ2-5, with 8 bases aligning to TRBD1. The closer fit of TRBJ2-7 to the DNA end suggests the J call may be wrong. In germline, CDR1 is MNHEY, CDR2 SMNVEV (reference sequence). This CDR3 is 14 amino acids long. The CDR3 region has the DNA TGTGCCAGCACCAAGACAGGGGCCCTCTCCGAGCAGTACTTC. This sequence encodes CASTKTGALSEQYF.